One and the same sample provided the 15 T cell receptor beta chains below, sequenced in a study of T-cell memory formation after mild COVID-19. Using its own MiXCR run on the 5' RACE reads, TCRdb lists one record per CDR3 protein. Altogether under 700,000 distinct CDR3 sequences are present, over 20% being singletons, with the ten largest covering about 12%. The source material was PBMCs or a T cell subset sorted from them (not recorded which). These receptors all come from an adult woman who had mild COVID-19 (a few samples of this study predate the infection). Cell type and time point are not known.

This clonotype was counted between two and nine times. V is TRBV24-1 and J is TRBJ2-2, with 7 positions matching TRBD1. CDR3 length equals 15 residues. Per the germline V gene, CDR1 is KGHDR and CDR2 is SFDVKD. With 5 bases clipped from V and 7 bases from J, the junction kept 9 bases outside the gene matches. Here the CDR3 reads CATSGYERGHGELFF. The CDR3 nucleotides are TGTGCCACCAGTGGGTATGAGAGGGGGCACGGGGAGCTGTTTTTT.

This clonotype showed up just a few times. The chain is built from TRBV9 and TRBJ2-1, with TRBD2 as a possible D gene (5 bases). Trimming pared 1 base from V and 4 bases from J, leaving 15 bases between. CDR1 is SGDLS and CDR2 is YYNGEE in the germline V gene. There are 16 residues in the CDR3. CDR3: CASSVISGKQYNEQFF. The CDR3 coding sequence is TGTGCCAGCAGCGTAATCTCGGGGAAGCAGTACAATGAGCAGTTCTTC.

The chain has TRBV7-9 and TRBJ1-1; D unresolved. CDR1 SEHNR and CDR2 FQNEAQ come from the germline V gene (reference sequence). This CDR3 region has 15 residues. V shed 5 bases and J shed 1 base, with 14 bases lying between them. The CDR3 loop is CASSQLKDPNTEAFF. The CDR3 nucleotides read TGTGCCAGCAGCCAATTAAAAGACCCGAACACTGAAGCTTTCTTT.

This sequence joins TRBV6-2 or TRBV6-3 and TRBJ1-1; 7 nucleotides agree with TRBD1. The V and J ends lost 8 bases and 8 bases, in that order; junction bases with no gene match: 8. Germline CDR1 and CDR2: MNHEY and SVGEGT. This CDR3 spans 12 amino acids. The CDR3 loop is CASSWETGEAFF. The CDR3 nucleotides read TGTGCCAGCTCTTGGGAGACAGGGGAAGCTTTCTTT.

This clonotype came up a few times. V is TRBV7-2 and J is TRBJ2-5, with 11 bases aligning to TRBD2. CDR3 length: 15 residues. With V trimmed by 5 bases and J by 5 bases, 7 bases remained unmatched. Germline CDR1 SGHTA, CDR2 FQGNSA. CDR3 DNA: TGTGCCAGCAGCCGTCTTAGCGGGAGGGGCGAGACCCAGTACTTC. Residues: CASSRLSGRGETQYF.

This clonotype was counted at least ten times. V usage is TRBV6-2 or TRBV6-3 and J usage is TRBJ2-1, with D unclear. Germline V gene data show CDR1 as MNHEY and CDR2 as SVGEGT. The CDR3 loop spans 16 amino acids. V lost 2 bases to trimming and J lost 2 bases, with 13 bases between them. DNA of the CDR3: TGTGCCAGCAGTTACATTGGTTCTTTGGCCTACAATGAGCAGTTCTTC. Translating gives CASSYIGSLAYNEQFF.

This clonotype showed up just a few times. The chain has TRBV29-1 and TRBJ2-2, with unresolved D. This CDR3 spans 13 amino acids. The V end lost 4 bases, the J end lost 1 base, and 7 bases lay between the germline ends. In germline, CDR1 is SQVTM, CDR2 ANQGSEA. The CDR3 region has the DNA TGCAGCGTTGTTATGGGGAACACCGGGGAGCTGTTTTTT. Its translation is CSVVMGNTGELFF.

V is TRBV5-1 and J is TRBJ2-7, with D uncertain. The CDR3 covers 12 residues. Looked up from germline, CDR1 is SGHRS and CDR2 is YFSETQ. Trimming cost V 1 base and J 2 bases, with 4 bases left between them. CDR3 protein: CASSLNTYEQYF. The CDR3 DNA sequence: TGCGCCAGCAGCTTGAACACCTACGAGCAGTACTTC.

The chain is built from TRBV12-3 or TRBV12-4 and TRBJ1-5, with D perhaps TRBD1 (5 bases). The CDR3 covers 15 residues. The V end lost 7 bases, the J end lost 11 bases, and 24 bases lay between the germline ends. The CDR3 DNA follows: TGTGCCAGCACCCCCGGGACGGGCGTAATCAGAGCCCAGCATTTT. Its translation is CASTPGTGVIRAQHF.

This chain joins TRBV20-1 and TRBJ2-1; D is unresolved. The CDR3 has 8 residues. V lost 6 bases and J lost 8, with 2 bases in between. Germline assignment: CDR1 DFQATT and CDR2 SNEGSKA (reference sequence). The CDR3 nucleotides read TGCAGTGCCCATGAGCAGTTCTTC. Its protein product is CSAHEQFF.

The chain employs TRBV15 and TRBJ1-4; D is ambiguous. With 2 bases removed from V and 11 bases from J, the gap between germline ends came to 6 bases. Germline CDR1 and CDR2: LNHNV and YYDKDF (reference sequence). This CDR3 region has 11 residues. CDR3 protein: CATSRREKLFF. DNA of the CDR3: TGTGCCACCAGCAGAAGGGAGAAACTGTTTTTT.

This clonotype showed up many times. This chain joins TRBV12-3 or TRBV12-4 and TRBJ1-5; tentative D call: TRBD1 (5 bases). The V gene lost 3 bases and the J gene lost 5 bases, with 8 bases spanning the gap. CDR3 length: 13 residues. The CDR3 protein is CASSFLRDQPQHF. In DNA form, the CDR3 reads TGTGCCAGCAGTTTCCTCAGGGATCAGCCCCAGCATTTT.

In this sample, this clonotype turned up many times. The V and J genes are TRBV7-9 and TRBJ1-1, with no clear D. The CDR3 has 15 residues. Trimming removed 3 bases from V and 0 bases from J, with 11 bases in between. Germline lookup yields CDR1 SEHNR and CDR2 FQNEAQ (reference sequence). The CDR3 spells CASSFRRSMNTEAFF. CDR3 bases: TGTGCCAGCAGCTTTCGGAGGTCCATGAACACTGAAGCTTTCTTT.

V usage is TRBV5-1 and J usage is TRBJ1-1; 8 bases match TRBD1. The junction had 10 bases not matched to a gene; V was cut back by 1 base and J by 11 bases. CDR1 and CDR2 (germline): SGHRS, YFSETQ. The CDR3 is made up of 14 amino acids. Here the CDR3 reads CASSLKPGQATAFF. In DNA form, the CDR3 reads TGCGCCAGCAGCTTGAAGCCGGGACAGGCGACGGCTTTCTTT.

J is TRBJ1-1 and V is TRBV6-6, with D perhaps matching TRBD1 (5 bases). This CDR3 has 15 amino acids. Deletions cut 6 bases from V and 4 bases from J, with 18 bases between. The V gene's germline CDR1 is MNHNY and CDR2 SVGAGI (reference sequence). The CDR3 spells CASRRTLGSVTEAFF. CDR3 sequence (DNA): TGTGCCAGCAGACGGACACTCGGGTCGGTCACTGAAGCTTTCTTT.